This T cell receptor (beta chain) was profiled in a study of cytomegalovirus exposure and HLA in healthy donors. Germline CDR1 is MNHEY and CDR2 is SVGAGI. This CDR3 comprises 13 residues. Between the trimmed V and J ends, which lost 7 bases and 2 bases, there was a span of 9 bases. The donors were part of the roughly 120-subject validation cohort, which stood apart from the approximately 700-subject first cohort. Study-wide points: The study put under 200 TCR beta chains on its list as cytomegalovirus-associated. The classifier was said to identify cytomegalovirus status with high specificity and sensitivity.

Measured with immunoSEQ multiplex PCR; TCRdb has only the in-frame clones, and not every one. The sample holds approximately 190,000 clones, around 84% seen once. Regarding this clone: Its antigen is not known.

The rearrangement joins TRBV6-5 to TRBJ2-1; D unclear. The sequenced material came from PBMCs. This receptor was taken from a man aged 18 to 30 in good health and CMV-seropositive. The CDR3 is CASKRGPYNEQFF. The DNA for the CDR3 is TGTGCCAGCAAACGTGGGCCCTACAATGAGCAGTTCTTC.